The 27 T cell receptor beta chains listed next were all sequenced from one sample in a study of blood T cells in healthy people across ages. A second PCR of roughly 7 to 11 cycles used a sample-barcoded 5' primer and a J-beta primer mix. Each CDR3 protein gets one entry after TCRdb re-called the 5' RACE reads with MiXCR. The data show some 890,000 distinct CDR3 sequences, with 25% to 35% seen just once and about a tenth held by the top ten. The same data also went into a second study, on T cells of mothers and their children.

The sample comprised blood. These receptors were collected from a woman between 40 and 55 years old in good health.

The V call is TRBV7-9, the J call TRBJ2-1, with D perhaps matching TRBD1 (6 bases). Germline CDR1 and CDR2: SEHNR and FQNEAQ (reference sequence). V lost 4 bases and J 10 bases, leaving 14 bases between the germline ends. The CDR3 extends over 13 amino acids. The CDR3 bases are TGTGCCAGCAGCTGGGGGCGCGAGCGGGAGCAGTTCTTC. It encodes CASSWGREREQFF.

This clonotype has only a few counts. The chain uses TRBV7-2 and TRBJ1-4, with a possible D match to TRBD1 (6 bases). The CDR3 sequence is 15 residues long. The V and J ends lost 3 bases and 3 bases respectively, with 11 bases between them. CDR1 and CDR2 (germline): SGHTA, FQGNSA. CDR3 region: CASSFTGLANEKLFF. DNA for the CDR3: TGTGCCAGCAGCTTTACAGGGCTAGCTAATGAAAAACTGTTTTTT.

The genes are TRBV14 and TRBJ2-1; 7 bases line up with TRBD1. Germline trimming cut 3 bases from V and 2 bases from J; bases unmatched to any gene: 4. The CDR3 length is 15 residues. Germline lookup yields CDR1 SGHDN and CDR2 FVKESK. The DNA for the CDR3 is TGTGCCAGCAGCCAGAGACAGGGAACCTACAATGAGCAGTTCTTC. As protein: CASSQRQGTYNEQFF.

This clonotype was seen many times. CDR3 sequence: CSVASSYQLNYGYTF. The CDR3 bases are TGCAGCGTTGCCAGTTCTTACCAACTCAACTATGGCTACACCTTC. This sequence joins TRBV29-1 and TRBJ1-2; D is unclear. The CDR3 runs 15 residues. Trimming stripped 4 bases from V and 2 bases from J, with 17 bases between. Germline CDR1 is SQVTM and CDR2 is ANQGSEA.

This rearrangement joins TRBV7-2 to TRBJ1-1, with a possible D match to TRBD1 (6 bases). Germline CDR1 reads SGHTA; CDR2 reads FQGNSA. V was clipped by 5 bases and J by 3 bases, with 13 bases between them. The CDR3 loop spans 14 amino acids. The CDR3 nucleotides are TGTGCCAGCAGCCCAAGCGGGGGCTACACTGAAGCTTTCTTT. As protein: CASSPSGGYTEAFF.

This clonotype was picked up a small number of times. The V and J genes are TRBV7-2 and TRBJ1-2, with D perhaps matching TRBD1 (6 bases). From germline, CDR1 is SGHTA and CDR2 FQGNSA. Trimming cost V 4 bases and J 2 bases, with 11 bases left between them. The CDR3 is made up of 14 amino acids. The CDR3 DNA sequence: TGTGCCAGCAGCTCCGGGACAAAGAACTATGGCTACACCTTC. This codes for CASSSGTKNYGYTF.

This clonotype was detected many times. DNA for the CDR3: TGCAGCGTTGAATCTAAGGGACCCTACGAGCAGTACTTC. Amino acids: CSVESKGPYEQYF. V is TRBV29-1 and J is TRBJ2-7, with D possibly called TRBD1 or TRBD2 (5 bases each). Trimming cost V 2 bases and J 2 bases, with 10 bases left between them. CDR3 length equals 13 residues. Germline V gene lookup returns CDR1 SQVTM and CDR2 ANQGSEA.

J is TRBJ2-1 and V is TRBV19, with 7 nucleotides matching TRBD2. The CDR3 consists of 14 residues. Germline V gives CDR1 LNHDA, CDR2 SQIVND (reference sequence). With 3 bases clipped from V and 9 bases from J, the junction kept 8 bases outside the gene matches. CDR3 sequence: CASSIVGGVGEQFF. The CDR3 DNA is TGTGCCAGTAGTATTGTTGGGGGGGTAGGTGAGCAGTTCTTC.

The table lists this clonotype with many counts. The V gene is TRBV5-6, the J gene TRBJ2-3; the D gene could be TRBD1 or TRBD2 (6 bases each). V lost 6 bases, J lost 6 bases, and 26 bases lay in between. This CDR3 region has 17 residues. Germline values: CDR1 SGHDT, CDR2 YYEEEE. The CDR3 nucleotides are TGTGCCAGCACCTTAGACCGGGGGCGCATCAGGATGGATACGCAGTATTTT. This sequence encodes CASTLDRGRIRMDTQYF.

Only a few counts were recorded for this clonotype. This chain joins TRBV10-3 and TRBJ1-1, with D tentatively TRBD1 (5 bases). The CDR3 covers 13 residues. CDR1 and CDR2 from the germline V gene are ENHRY and SYGVKD. The V end was cut by 2 bases, the J end by 4 bases, with 8 bases between. The CDR3 region is CAISERGSTEAFF. The CDR3 region has the DNA TGTGCCATCAGTGAGCGGGGGAGCACTGAAGCTTTCTTT.

The CDR3 sequence is CATSDLQRGLGETQYF. The CDR3, as DNA: TGTGCCACCAGTGATTTGCAACGGGGTCTCGGAGAGACCCAGTACTTC. The chain has TRBV24-1 and TRBJ2-5, with a weak D call TRBD2 (5 bases). CDR3 size: 16 residues. Germline loops: CDR1 KGHDR, CDR2 SFDVKD. Trimming left V 0 bases short and J 4 bases short, with 14 bases between.

V and J are TRBV2 and TRBJ2-4; TRBD1 might be the D (6 bases). This CDR3 is built from 17 residues. Germline lookup yields CDR1 SNHLY and CDR2 FYNNEI. The V gene lost 1 base and the J gene lost 5 bases, with 18 bases spanning the gap. The DNA for the CDR3 is TGTGCCAGCAGTGAAGTGGGGATCCGGGACACTCAAAACATTCAGTACTTC. Its protein is CASSEVGIRDTQNIQYF. Looking up the rest from reference TRBV2 and TRBJ2-4 gives the full variable domain: EPEVTQTPSHQVTQMGQEVILRCVPISNHLYFYWYRQILGQKVEFLVSFYNNEISEKSEIFDDQFSVERPDGSNFTLKIRSTKLEDSAMYFCASSEVGIRDTQNIQYFGAGTRLSVL.

This clonotype was seen repeatedly, ten times or more. The chain employs TRBV18 and TRBJ2-2; 9 positions match TRBD1. This CDR3 is 16 amino acids long. CDR1 and CDR2 (germline): KGHSH, LQKENI. The V and J ends lost 0 bases and 7 bases, in that order; junction bases with no gene match: 6. DNA of the CDR3: TGTGCCAGCTCACCACCGCGGACAGGGGCTCACGGGGAGCTGTTTTTT. Translating gives CASSPPRTGAHGELFF.

Ten or more counts support this clonotype. V is TRBV29-1 and J is TRBJ2-3; 9 bases agree with TRBD2. The ends lost 2 bases at V and 2 bases at J; junction bases unmatched: 2. Germline CDR1 is SQVTM and CDR2 is ANQGSEA. This CDR3 region has 14 residues. This CDR3 is CSVELAGTTDTQYF. CDR3 sequence (DNA): TGCAGCGTTGAACTAGCGGGGACCACAGATACGCAGTATTTT.

This clonotype was seen only a few times. Just one base apart from a much larger clone, this may be a read error. This sequence joins TRBV11-2 and TRBJ1-2; D is unresolved. CDR1 is SGHAT and CDR2 is FQNNGV in the germline V gene. CDR3 length: 14 residues. CDR3 nucleotide sequence: TGTGCCAACAGCTCCCCCGGCCTAAACTATGGCTACACCTTC. This translates into CANSSPGLNYGYTF.

This clonotype has only a few counts. V and J are TRBV7-2 and TRBJ1-2; D not resolved. Trimming left V 7 bases short and J 2 bases short, with 11 bases between. The CDR3 length is 13 residues. CDR1 SGHTA and CDR2 FQGNSA come from the germline V gene. The CDR3 here is CASTVRENYGYTF. In nucleotides, the CDR3 is TGTGCCAGCACCGTAAGGGAAAACTATGGCTACACCTTC.

This sequence joins TRBV3-1 and TRBJ2-1; TRBD2 matches 12 bases. Germline CDR1 and CDR2: LGHDT and YNNKEL (reference sequence). This CDR3 spans 17 amino acids. V lost 1 base to trimming and J lost 4 bases; unmatched junction nucleotides: 5. CDR3 coding DNA: TGTGCCAGCAGCCAAGGGGGACTAGCGGGCTTTTACAATGAGCAGTTCTTC. It is translated as CASSQGGLAGFYNEQFF.

The V call is TRBV4-2, the J call TRBJ2-3; TRBD2 agrees at 12 bases. The CDR3 totals 18 residues. Germline trimming cut 0 bases from V and 6 bases from J; bases unmatched to any gene: 10. Germline-derived CDR1 and CDR2 are LGHNA and YNFKEQ. This CDR3 is CASSQDASSGGARDTQYF. The DNA for the CDR3 is TGTGCCAGCAGCCAAGACGCGTCTAGCGGGGGGGCTAGGGATACGCAGTATTTT.

The gene calls are TRBV20-1 and TRBJ1-2, with D possibly TRBD1 on 6 matching bases. Trimming left V 6 bases short and J 0 bases short, with 20 bases between. The CDR3 contains 16 residues. Germline V gene sequence: CDR1 DFQATT, CDR2 SNEGSKA (reference sequence). The CDR3 is CSAPVLDRYPNYGYTF. Here the CDR3 DNA reads TGCAGTGCCCCCGTACTCGACAGGTATCCTAACTATGGCTACACCTTC.

This clonotype was found once. This may be a read error, as it is one base from a much larger clone. The V and J genes are TRBV20-1 and TRBJ2-3; no firm D call. V was clipped by 7 bases and J by 1 base, with 12 bases between them. The CDR3 covers 13 residues. CDR1 and CDR2 (germline): DFQATT, SNEGSKA (reference sequence). CDR3 sequence (DNA): TGCAGTGTTAAAGGACCCGGCACAGATACGCAGTATTTT. Translating it yields CSVKGPGTDTQYF.

Remarks on this clonotype: This may stem from a read error, because a much larger clone lies one nucleotide away. The chain is built from TRBV7-2 and TRBJ2-5; D is uncertain. CDR1 and CDR2 (germline): SGHTA, FQGNSA. The CDR3 extends over 13 amino acids. Between the trimmed V and J ends, which lost 5 bases and 11 bases, there was a span of 18 bases. Here the CDR3 DNA reads TGTGCCAGCAGCCCCTCCCGGGTAGTTGAGCAGTACTTC. Its protein product is CASSPSRVVEQYF.

This clonotype was counted many times. This chain uses TRBV4-2 with TRBJ2-7; no clear D gene. The CDR3 sequence is 16 residues long. Germline V gene data show CDR1 as LGHNA and CDR2 as YNFKEQ. V was trimmed by 0 bases and J by 4 bases, leaving 16 bases between them. The CDR3 DNA reads as TGTGCCAGCAGCCAAGATTGGCCAGGATCAACTTACGAGCAGTACTTC. Its translation is CASSQDWPGSTYEQYF.

This clonotype was picked up many times. The V call is TRBV5-1, the J call TRBJ2-4; the match to TRBD2 covers 7 bases. The V gene end was trimmed by 4 bases and the J gene end by 5 bases; junction bases not matched to a gene: 9. CDR1 is SGHRS, CDR2 YFSETQ, per germline. The CDR3 is 15 residues long. The CDR3 DNA reads TGCGCCAGCAGCACGGTCCTGGCGGGGGAAAACATTCAGTACTTC. It encodes CASSTVLAGENIQYF. The full variable domain, its missing parts supplied by reference TRBV5-1 and TRBJ2-4, is KAGVTQTPRYLIKTRGQQVTLSCSPISGHRSVSWYQQTPGQGLQFLFEYFSETQRNKGNFPGRFSGRQFSNSRSEMNVSTLELGDSALYLCASSTVLAGENIQYFGAGTRLSVL.

This clonotype was counted a few times. Relative to the germline gene, one junction end is altered; a read error may explain this. The chain employs TRBV10-2 and TRBJ1-2; D gene ambiguous. Germline V gives CDR1 WSHSY, CDR2 SAAADI. This CDR3 has 14 amino acids. The CDR3 DNA sequence: TGCGCCAGCGGTGAGAGGGATTTGGACTATGGCTACACCTTC. Encoded protein: CASGERDLDYGYTF.

This clonotype showed up many times. V gene TRBV6-5 combines with J gene TRBJ2-7; D gene ambiguous. Germline V gene data show CDR1 as MNHEY and CDR2 as SVGAGI. This CDR3 region has 12 residues. Trimming removed 2 bases at V and 7 bases at J, with 9 bases between. The CDR3 DNA is TGTGCCAGCAGTTACACCCAAGGAGAGCAGTACTTC. This translates into CASSYTQGEQYF.

This clonotype has a count of ten or more. The rearrangement joins TRBV20-1 to TRBJ2-3; the match to TRBD2 covers 14 bases. The CDR3 has 16 residues. After removal of 6 bases from V and 2 bases from J, the junction contained 7 bases not matched to a gene. From germline, CDR1 is DFQATT and CDR2 SNEGSKA (reference sequence). Here the CDR3 DNA reads TGCAGTGCGGTGAGACTAGCGGGGGGGACCACAGATACGCAGTATTTT. This translates into CSAVRLAGGTTDTQYF.

This clonotype was seen only a few times. The V call is TRBV7-6, the J call TRBJ2-7; weak D call: TRBD1 (6 bases). CDR3 length: 17 amino acids. V was pared by 5 bases and J by 2 bases, with 22 bases between. From germline, CDR1 is SGHVS and CDR2 FNYEAQ. CDR3 nucleotide sequence: TGTGCCAGCAGCCGCCCATTGGTCGGACAGAGCGCCTACGAGCAGTACTTC. Translating gives CASSRPLVGQSAYEQYF.